The TCR beta chain described here comes from a study of cytomegalovirus exposure and HLA in healthy donors. Overall study: Of roughly 400 genotyped donors, more than 70% clustered with self-reported Caucasian donors.

Concerning this clone itself: Its antigen is currently unknown.

Study-wide results and limits: Earlier analysis looked at TCR beta V segments, and most were productive about 87% or about 30% of the time.

Researchers ran the PCR with 60 Vbeta and 13 Jbeta primers. Assay: immunoSEQ multiplex PCR; the TCRdb copy retains only in-frame clones and omits some. The sample records approximately 70,000 clones, more than 70% being singletons. CDR1 is SGHTA and CDR2 is FQGNSA in the germline V gene. The length of the CDR3 is 15 residues. Trimming pared 5 bases from V and 5 bases from J, leaving 15 bases between. The genes are TRBV7-2 and TRBJ2-2; no reliable D call. Input material: PBMCs. The sequence was collected from a middle-aged woman in good health and CMV-seropositive. Here the CDR3 DNA reads TGTGCCAGCAGCCCCCGCCCGCAACTTACCGGGGAGCTGTTTTTT. It yields the protein CASSPRPQLTGELFF.